This entry lists 10 T cell receptor beta chains sequenced from one sample in a study of beta chain features in type 1 diabetes. The isolated RNA, all of it, was reverse transcribed, so expressed TCRB transcripts were what got sequenced. Sequenced by immunoSEQ multiplex PCR; TCRdb stores in-frame clones only, minus some. The sample contains about 930,000 clones, roughly a sixth of which appear only once. Input material: naive CD4+ T cells from blood. The receptors originated from a woman in her late teens or twenties in good health.

The chain carries TRBV28 and TRBJ2-3; no definite D call. From germline, CDR1 is MDHEN and CDR2 SYDVKM. CDR3 length: 11 residues. Trimming shortened V by 5 bases and J by 4 bases, and 4 bases separated the two germline ends. As DNA, the CDR3 is TGTGCCAGCAGTCGTGCAGATACGCAGTATTTT. Amino acids: CASSRADTQYF.

The chain recombines TRBV28 with TRBJ2-3; D perhaps matches TRBD2 (6 bases). Between the trimmed V and J ends, which lost 6 bases and 0 bases, there was a span of 13 bases. CDR1 MDHEN and CDR2 SYDVKM come from the germline V gene. The length of the CDR3 is 15 residues. The CDR3 is CASSTGSASTDTQYF. In nucleotides, the CDR3 is TGTGCCAGCAGCACCGGGAGTGCTAGCACAGATACGCAGTATTTT.

This sequence joins TRBV19 and TRBJ2-1; TRBD1 is a possible D gene (6 bases). V was clipped by 5 bases and J by 3 bases, with 11 bases between them. The CDR3 length is 14 residues. Germline lookup yields CDR1 LNHDA and CDR2 SQIVND (reference sequence). CDR3 nucleotide sequence: TGTGCCAGTAGTTCGGCGACAGGCTACAATGAGCAGTTCTTC. Amino acids: CASSSATGYNEQFF. Supplemented by reference TRBV19 and TRBJ2-1, the full variable domain reads DGGITQSPKYLFRKEGQNVTLSCEQNLNHDAMYWYRQDPGQGLRLIYYSQIVNDFQKGDIAEGYSVSREKKESFPLTVTSAQKNPTAFYLCASSSATGYNEQFFGPGTRLTVL.

This chain uses TRBV4-2 with TRBJ1-2, with TRBD1 as a possible D gene (6 bases). Germline loops: CDR1 LGHNA, CDR2 YNFKEQ. With 4 bases removed from V and 6 bases from J, the gap between germline ends came to 27 bases. CDR3 length: 18 amino acids. As DNA, the CDR3 is TGTGCCAGCAGCCCGATTATACAGGGTCCCCTACCCTCGGATGGCTACACCTTC. It translates to CASSPIIQGPLPSDGYTF.

This rearrangement joins TRBV6-5 to TRBJ2-2; D is perhaps TRBD2 (7 bases). The length of the CDR3 is 13 residues. Germline CDR1 is MNHEY and CDR2 is SVGAGI. The V end lost 10 bases, the J end lost 5 bases, and 14 bases lay between the germline ends. CDR3 in amino acids: CATWGRETGELFF. The DNA of the CDR3 is TGTGCCACCTGGGGGCGGGAGACCGGGGAGCTGTTTTTT.

This clone has a handful of counts. This chain connects TRBV7-9 to TRBJ2-1; 7 nucleotides line up with TRBD2. Germline lookup yields CDR1 SEHNR and CDR2 FQNEAQ (reference sequence). The CDR3 is 15 amino acids. Trimming cost V 8 bases and J 5 bases; bases outside gene matches: 12. CDR3 loop: CASARGASGDNEQFF. The CDR3 DNA is TGTGCCAGCGCGCGAGGGGCTAGCGGAGACAATGAGCAGTTCTTC. Together with reference TRBV7-9 and TRBJ2-1, the CDR3 gives the full variable domain: DTGVSQNPRHKITKRGQNVTFRCDPISEHNRLYWYRQTLGQGPEFLTYFQNEAQLEKSRLLSDRFSAERPKGSFSTLEIQRTEQGDSAMYLCASARGASGDNEQFFGPGTRLTVL.

The chain links TRBV11-2 to TRBJ2-5; TRBD2 matches at 8 bases. V lost 2 bases, J lost 2 bases, and 13 bases stayed unmatched. The CDR3 runs to 18 residues. Germline-derived CDR1 and CDR2 are SGHAT and FQNNGV. CDR3 protein: CASSLTRWAGGRQETQYF. The CDR3, as DNA: TGTGCCAGCAGCTTAACTAGGTGGGCGGGAGGTCGACAAGAGACCCAGTACTTC.

The table lists this clone with a few counts. The V gene is TRBV7-2, the J gene TRBJ2-7; D not resolved. CDR1 SGHTA and CDR2 FQGNSA come from the germline V gene. Deletions cut 0 bases from V and 2 bases from J, with 11 bases between. The CDR3 is 15 residues long. The CDR3 DNA reads as TGTGCCAGCAGCTTAGCGCTAATGGGCCCCTACGAGCAGTACTTC. Translation: CASSLALMGPYEQYF.

The J gene is TRBJ1-3, the V gene TRBV19; a possible D gene is TRBD1 (5 bases). This CDR3 is 16 amino acids long. The V end lost 3 bases, the J end lost 0 bases, and 12 bases lay between the germline ends. Germline-derived CDR1 and CDR2 are LNHDA and SQIVND (reference sequence). CDR3 nucleotides: TGTGCCAGTAGTATTCGACAGACCCACTCTGGAAACACCATATATTTT. This translates into CASSIRQTHSGNTIYF.

V usage is TRBV11-2 and J usage is TRBJ1-2; unclear D gene. CDR1 and CDR2 from the germline V gene are SGHAT and FQNNGV. Deletions cut 0 bases from V and 5 bases from J, with 7 bases between. The CDR3 consists of 13 residues. CDR3 DNA: TGTGCCAGCAGCTTAGATGACGGATATGGCTACACCTTC. Protein: CASSLDDGYGYTF.